This entry lists 26 T cell receptor beta chains sequenced from one sample in a study of graft-versus-host responses after intestinal transplantation (dated by TCRdb to 2020 to 2022). Preparation of the library involved the immunoSEQ multiplex PCR assay. Entries here come from immuneACCESS through TCRdb and include only in-frame sequences with V and J called. Some clones fail to appear in such tables; in the studies checked, an unresolved V gene covers under half of the shortfall, and the cause of the remainder is unknown. A total of 150,000 or so clones appear in this sample, 80% to 95% of them only once. Of the sample, 0.15% to 0.2% is held by the ten largest clones. Per the publication, the time point label means: cells obtained before transplantation from donor or recipient. These receptors' targets are unknown. The sample in question was unstimulated CD4+ T cells sorted from spleen or lymph node cells, obtained before intestinal transplant. Source of these receptors: a human donor who received an intestinal transplant.

This clone was detected once. The chain has TRBV11-2 and TRBJ2-3, with 10 positions matching TRBD2. Germline trimming cut 3 bases from V and 4 bases from J; bases unmatched to any gene: 4. In germline, CDR1 is SGHAT, CDR2 FQNNGV. There are 15 residues in the CDR3. CDR3 in amino acids: CASSFGTSASDTQYF. DNA of the CDR3: TGTGCCAGCAGCTTCGGGACTAGCGCGTCAGATACGCAGTATTTT. Full variable domain (missing parts from reference TRBV11-2 and TRBJ2-3): EAGVAQSPRYKIIEKRQSVAFWCNPISGHATLYWYQQILGQGPKLLIQFQNNGVVDDSQLPKDRFSAERLKGVDSTLKIQPAKLEDSAVYLCASSFGTSASDTQYFGPGTRLTVL.

The count of this clone is one. J is TRBJ2-3 and V is TRBV6-1, with TRBD1 matching over 11 bases. The V and J ends lost 5 bases and 5 bases, in that order; junction bases with no gene match: 3. Germline V CDR1 and CDR2: MNHNS, SASEGT. The CDR3 covers 14 residues. The CDR3 sequence is CASSPGTGGDTQYF. The CDR3 nucleotides are TGTGCCAGCAGTCCTGGGACAGGGGGAGATACGCAGTATTTT.

The chain links TRBV10-3 to TRBJ1-3, with D perhaps matching TRBD1 (6 bases). Trimming pared 8 bases from V and 0 bases from J, leaving 11 bases between. CDR3 length: 14 amino acids. CDR1 is ENHRY and CDR2 is SYGVKD in the germline V gene. In DNA form, the CDR3 reads TGTGCCATCGCAGGACAGCCCTCTGGAAACACCATATATTTT. It translates to CAIAGQPSGNTIYF.

The chain is built from TRBV10-3 and TRBJ2-7, with 7 nucleotides matching TRBD1. The ends lost 7 bases at V and 3 bases at J; junction bases unmatched: 12. The CDR3 is 15 amino acids. CDR1 and CDR2 from the germline V gene are ENHRY and SYGVKD. The CDR3 DNA sequence: TGTGCCATCAAAGGGGGAAGACAGGGAAACTACGAGCAGTACTTC. Translation gives CAIKGGRQGNYEQYF.

V and J are TRBV19 and TRBJ2-7; 16 bases are shared with TRBD2. There are 17 residues in the CDR3. The germline V gene has CDR1 LNHDA and CDR2 SQIVND (reference sequence). The ends lost 5 bases at V and 4 bases at J; junction bases unmatched: 8. This CDR3 is CASSDPGLAGGPYEQYF. The CDR3, as DNA: TGTGCCAGTAGTGACCCGGGACTAGCGGGAGGGCCTTACGAGCAGTACTTC.

On this clone: One junction end disagrees with the germline gene, perhaps due to a read error. The sample has other DNA sequences that encode this CDR3 too. The rearrangement links TRBV7-8 to TRBJ2-7; weak D call: TRBD1 (6 bases). Germline V gene data show CDR1 as SGHVS and CDR2 as FQNEAQ. The CDR3 is 14 amino acids. The CDR3 reads CASSWNRDTREQYF. The CDR3 DNA follows: TGCGCCAGCAGCTGGAACCGGGACACAAGAGAGCAGTACTTC.

The chain couples TRBV6-6 to TRBJ2-7; 9 nucleotides match TRBD2. Unmatched junction bases numbered 4, after V lost 8 bases and J lost 2 bases. This CDR3 is 13 amino acids long. CDR1 is MNHNY and CDR2 is SVGAGI in the germline V gene (reference sequence). Here the CDR3 DNA reads TGTGCCAGCCAGCGGGAGGCCCCCTACGAGCAGTACTTC. This translates into CASQREAPYEQYF.

The rearrangement links TRBV5-4 to TRBJ2-5; D is undetermined. V was shortened by 0 bases and J by 4 bases, with 4 bases between the two germline ends. CDR3 length equals 12 residues. Per germline, CDR1 SGHNT and CDR2 YYREEE (reference sequence). The CDR3 coding sequence is TGTGCCAGCAGCTTGGGAGTAGAGACCCAGTACTTC. Protein product: CASSLGVETQYF.

The rearrangement joins TRBV30 to TRBJ1-1; D unclear. This CDR3 has 14 amino acids. The V gene's germline CDR1 is GTSNPN and CDR2 SVGIG (reference sequence). The V gene lost 7 bases and the J gene lost 0 bases, with 15 bases spanning the gap. CDR3 sequence: CASHSGNLNTEAFF. DNA of the CDR3: TGTGCCTCCCATTCAGGCAATTTGAACACTGAAGCTTTCTTT.

The chain carries TRBV2 and TRBJ2-3; 10 nucleotides match TRBD2. Per germline, CDR1 SNHLY and CDR2 FYNNEI. The CDR3 is 16 residues long. After removal of 6 bases from V and 1 base from J, the junction contained 7 bases not matched to a gene. CDR3 sequence reads: CASRTLAGAGTDTQYF. CDR3 DNA sequence: TGTGCCAGCAGGACCCTAGCGGGAGCGGGCACAGATACGCAGTATTTT.

The V gene is TRBV9, the J gene TRBJ1-1; D remains ambiguous. The germline V gene has CDR1 SGDLS and CDR2 YYNGEE. Trimming stripped 4 bases from V and 0 bases from J, with 10 bases between. This CDR3 has 14 amino acids. CDR3 sequence reads: CASSPRQVNTEAFF. CDR3 DNA sequence: TGTGCCAGCAGCCCGAGGCAGGTGAACACTGAAGCTTTCTTT.

The V and J genes are TRBV4-1 and TRBJ2-1, with a weak D call TRBD2 (7 bases). V lost 0 bases, J lost 4 bases, and 13 bases lay in between. This CDR3 has 16 amino acids. Per the germline V gene, CDR1 is MGHRA and CDR2 is YSYEKL. The CDR3: CASSQDGGGGYNEQFF. The CDR3 DNA reads as TGCGCCAGCAGCCAAGATGGGGGGGGCGGTTACAATGAGCAGTTCTTC.

This chain connects TRBV11-1 to TRBJ1-2; weak D call: TRBD1 (5 bases). The CDR3 runs to 14 residues. Germline CDR1 is SGHAT and CDR2 is FQDESV (reference sequence). Trimming stripped 5 bases from V and 5 bases from J, with 15 bases between. The CDR3 DNA reads TGTGCCAGCAGCCGCGAGGCAGGGACTTATGGCTACACCTTC. Its protein is CASSREAGTYGYTF.

V usage is TRBV10-2 and J usage is TRBJ2-7; D remains ambiguous. The CDR3 covers 12 residues. The germline V gene has CDR1 WSHSY and CDR2 SAAADI. The ends were cut back, 4 bases at V and 0 bases at J, with 4 bases in the middle. DNA for the CDR3: TGCGCCAGCAGTGTGCTCTCCTACGAGCAGTACTTC. Translation: CASSVLSYEQYF.

The J gene is TRBJ1-1, the V gene TRBV6-6, with D uncertain. CDR3 length: 16 residues. V dropped 6 bases and J dropped 0 bases, with 17 bases sitting between them. Germline V CDR1 and CDR2: MNHNY, SVGAGI (reference sequence). The CDR3 protein is CASSSHSGGLNTEAFF. In DNA form, the CDR3 reads TGTGCCAGCAGCTCCCATTCCGGCGGGTTGAACACTGAAGCTTTCTTT.

The chain employs TRBV6-5 and TRBJ2-2; 8 nucleotides line up with TRBD1. The trim removed 1 base at V and 5 bases at J, leaving 6 bases unmatched. CDR3 length: 16 residues. Germline V gives CDR1 MNHEY, CDR2 SVGAGI. CDR3 protein: CASSYFDRGSTGELFF. CDR3 nucleotide sequence: TGTGCCAGCAGTTACTTTGACAGGGGTAGTACCGGGGAGCTGTTTTTT.

The rearrangement uses TRBV6-5 and TRBJ2-4, with 11 bases identical to TRBD2. V trimming: 5 bases; J trimming: 6 bases; junction bases outside the gene matches: 6. The CDR3 has 15 residues. Germline V gene data show CDR1 as MNHEY and CDR2 as SVGAGI. The CDR3 loop reads CASSATSGRTNIQYF. CDR3 nucleotide sequence: TGTGCCAGCAGTGCCACTAGCGGGAGAACAAACATTCAGTACTTC.

The chain combines TRBV27 with TRBJ2-7; D gene unclear. Germline V gene lookup returns CDR1 MNHEY and CDR2 SMNVEV (reference sequence). Between the trimmed V and J ends, which lost 5 bases and 2 bases, there was a span of 16 bases. CDR3 length: 15 residues. CDR3 loop: CASSPRTQITYEQYF. DNA of the CDR3: TGTGCCAGCAGTCCCCGGACCCAGATCACCTACGAGCAGTACTTC.

The V call is TRBV9, the J call TRBJ2-1; D is unresolved. Per the germline V gene, CDR1 is SGDLS and CDR2 is YYNGEE. This CDR3 has 15 residues. V was shortened by 0 bases and J by 3 bases, with 10 bases between the two germline ends. CDR3 residues: CASSVGVSNYNEQFF. The CDR3 DNA reads TGTGCCAGCAGCGTAGGGGTCTCTAACTACAATGAGCAGTTCTTC.

The genes are TRBV28 and TRBJ2-1; the match to TRBD1 covers 7 bases. CDR3 size: 16 residues. Germline CDR1 reads MDHEN; CDR2 reads SYDVKM. J was trimmed by 6 bases and V by 7 bases; bases with no gene match: 15. Here the CDR3 DNA reads TGTGCCAGCAATGTTCCCCAAACAGGGGCCCTCAATGAGCAGTTCTTC. Encoded protein: CASNVPQTGALNEQFF.

This chain connects TRBV27 to TRBJ2-1, with 11 bases matching TRBD2. V shed 6 bases and J 6 bases; nucleotides not matched to a gene: 4. The germline CDR1 and CDR2 sequences are MNHEY and SMNVEV (reference sequence). The CDR3 runs to 14 residues. CDR3 in amino acids: CASRLAGVPNEQFF. CDR3 nucleotides: TGTGCCAGCAGACTAGCGGGAGTCCCCAATGAGCAGTTCTTC.

The chain uses TRBV15 and TRBJ1-2; 7 bases are shared with TRBD1. The CDR3 spans 14 residues. CDR1 LNHNV and CDR2 YYDKDF come from the germline V gene (reference sequence). V trimming: 6 bases; J trimming: 13 bases; junction bases outside the gene matches: 17. Written as DNA, the CDR3 is TGTGCCACCAGTTCCGGACAGGTGGAAAGAGCTAGCACCTTC. It codes for CATSSGQVERASTF.

The chain combines TRBV5-1 with TRBJ2-2, with 8 bases fitting TRBD2. V lost 3 bases and J lost 7; bases outside the gene matches: 8. The CDR3 consists of 15 residues. CDR1 is SGHRS, CDR2 YFSETQ, per germline. CDR3 sequence reads: CASSWVAGIDGELFF. CDR3 nucleotides: TGCGCCAGCAGCTGGGTAGCGGGAATTGACGGGGAGCTGTTTTTT.

V usage is TRBV7-9 and J usage is TRBJ2-5, with D hard to call. V dropped 3 bases and J dropped 1 base, with 3 bases sitting between them. Germline loops: CDR1 SEHNR, CDR2 FQNEAQ (reference sequence). This CDR3 has 12 amino acids. The CDR3 DNA is TGTGCCAGCAGCTTTCTCCAAGAGACCCAGTACTTC. Residues: CASSFLQETQYF.

The rearrangement links TRBV9 to TRBJ1-3, with 8 bases fitting TRBD1. The CDR3 loop spans 18 amino acids. Germline CDR1 is SGDLS and CDR2 is YYNGEE. V lost 4 bases, J lost 0 bases, and 12 bases stayed unmatched. DNA of the CDR3: TGTGCCAGCAGCCCCGTCCCGGACAGGGCCCACTCTGGAAACACCATATATTTT. Its protein is CASSPVPDRAHSGNTIYF.

This clone was recorded a few times. V and J are TRBV9 and TRBJ2-2; D remains ambiguous. Trimming removed 0 bases at V and 2 bases at J, with 5 bases between. Germline values: CDR1 SGDLS, CDR2 YYNGEE. This CDR3 region has 14 residues. The CDR3 DNA reads TGTGCCAGCAGCGTAGGGGGAAACACCGGGGAGCTGTTTTTT. This gives the protein CASSVGGNTGELFF.